Below, 14 T cell receptor beta chains from the same sample are listed, as sequenced in a study of CD8+ T cells in alopecia areata. As the sequencing template, cDNA was produced by extracting RNA and reverse transcribing it. TCRdb's table, derived via immunoSEQ multiplex PCR, lists solely in-frame clones and lacks some. The table has about 150,000 clones, around three fifths seen once. Sample: CD4+ T cells sorted from blood, taken at week 0. These receptors originate from a human donor with alopecia areata.

This clone was detected only a few times. This chain connects TRBV7-2 to TRBJ1-5; D unclear. V dropped 5 bases and J dropped 0 bases, with 8 bases sitting between them. Germline CDR1 and CDR2: SGHTA and FQGNSA. CDR3 length equals 14 residues. DNA for the CDR3: TGTGCCAGCAGCGAACAGTATAGCAATCAGCCCCAGCATTTT. Translated, it gives CASSEQYSNQPQHF.

The rearrangement uses TRBV5-4 and TRBJ1-2; 8 bases match TRBD1. Germline assignment: CDR1 SGHNT and CDR2 YYREEE (reference sequence). The CDR3 loop spans 16 amino acids. V trimming: 4 bases; J trimming: 0 bases; junction bases outside the gene matches: 8. CDR3 amino acids: CASSRQGAPANYGYTF. The CDR3 nucleotides are TGTGCCAGCAGCAGGCAGGGGGCCCCAGCTAACTATGGCTACACCTTC.

V gene TRBV7-2 combines with J gene TRBJ1-2; D is perhaps TRBD1 (5 bases). Trimming took off 4 bases at V and 4 bases at J, with 10 bases between the two ends. Per the germline V gene, CDR1 is SGHTA and CDR2 is FQGNSA. This CDR3 has 13 amino acids. For the CDR3, the DNA is TGTGCCAGCAGCTCGGGACGGTCCTATGGCTACACCTTC. Encoded protein: CASSSGRSYGYTF. Filled out from reference TRBV7-2 and TRBJ1-2, the complete variable domain reads GAGVSQSPSNKVTEKGKDVELRCDPISGHTALYWYRQSLGQGLEFLIYFQGNSAPDKSGLPSDRFSAERTGGSVSTLTIQRTQQEDSAVYLCASSSGRSYGYTFGSGTRLTVV.

V gene TRBV2 combines with J gene TRBJ1-2, with D maybe TRBD1 (5 bases). The germline CDR1 and CDR2 sequences are SNHLY and FYNNEI. V shed 8 bases and J shed 4 bases, with 11 bases lying between them. The CDR3 is 12 residues long. CDR3: CASSSQGYGYTF. CDR3 coding DNA: TGTGCCAGCTCTTCCCAGGGCTATGGCTACACCTTC.

The V gene is TRBV4-1, the J gene TRBJ1-5; a possible D gene is TRBD1 (5 bases). Per germline, CDR1 MGHRA and CDR2 YSYEKL. Trimming left V 0 bases short and J 2 bases short, with 14 bases between. The CDR3 sequence is 17 residues long. The CDR3 bases are TGCGCCAGCAGCCAAGATGGTAGGGGCCGGGGCAATCAGCCCCAGCATTTT. Translation gives CASSQDGRGRGNQPQHF.

The chain is built from TRBV25-1 and TRBJ1-6, with 7 bases fitting TRBD1. Germline V gene sequence: CDR1 MGHDK, CDR2 SYGVNS. The CDR3 is 14 residues long. Germline trimming cut 8 bases from V and 0 bases from J; bases unmatched to any gene: 1. This CDR3 is CASGDSSYNSPLHF. The CDR3 DNA reads TGTGCCAGCGGGGACAGCTCCTATAATTCACCCCTCCACTTT.

V usage is TRBV27 and J usage is TRBJ2-7, with D possibly matching TRBD2 (6 bases). The CDR3 runs to 16 residues. The V end was cut by 7 bases, the J end by 1 base, with 20 bases between. Germline V lookup: CDR1 MNHEY, CDR2 SMNVEV (reference sequence). The CDR3: CASTSRGQGGSYEQYF. The CDR3 coding sequence is TGTGCCAGCACCTCCCGAGGGCAGGGAGGATCCTACGAGCAGTACTTC.

The chain carries TRBV7-2 and TRBJ2-5; D gene ambiguous. Per germline, CDR1 SGHTA and CDR2 FQGNSA. The ends were cut back, 7 bases at V and 1 base at J, with 10 bases in the middle. There are 13 residues in the CDR3. The CDR3 nucleotides are TGTGCCAGCACCCCCGATCGCCAAGAGACCCAGTACTTC. Its protein is CASTPDRQETQYF.

The table lists this clone with a few counts. This chain uses TRBV29-1 with TRBJ2-1; D is possibly TRBD1 (5 bases). V lost 4 bases and J 3 bases, leaving 16 bases between the germline ends. This CDR3 has 15 residues. The germline V gene encodes CDR1 SQVTM and CDR2 ANQGSEA. CDR3 nucleotides: TGCAGCGTTGCGGGTGGGGCAGTCCTCTACAATGAGCAGTTCTTC. This gives the protein CSVAGGAVLYNEQFF.

The chain carries TRBV6-5 and TRBJ2-7, with TRBD1 as a possible D gene (6 bases). CDR1 and CDR2 from the germline V gene are MNHEY and SVGAGI. V lost 6 bases, J lost 2 bases, and 14 bases lay in between. This CDR3 region has 14 residues. The CDR3 nucleotides read TGTGCCAGCAGAGACACAGGGTTTCCCTACGAGCAGTACTTC. Translation: CASRDTGFPYEQYF.

The genes are TRBV7-2 and TRBJ1-2; D might be TRBD1 (6 bases). Germline V gives CDR1 SGHTA, CDR2 FQGNSA. The CDR3 has 15 residues. Trimming shortened V by 5 bases and J by 4 bases, and 17 bases separated the two germline ends. CDR3 in DNA: TGTGCCAGCAGCCCCCAGGGAGGGGGGCTCTATGGCTACACCTTC. Protein sequence: CASSPQGGGLYGYTF.

This clone was detected only a few times. The chain has TRBV30 and TRBJ1-4; D gene unclear. Germline V CDR1 and CDR2: GTSNPN, SVGIG (reference sequence). The length of the CDR3 is 10 residues. The V and J ends lost 4 bases and 8 bases respectively, with 5 bases between them. The DNA for the CDR3 is TGTGCCTGGAAGGGAGAAAAACTGTTTTTT. It is translated as CAWKGEKLFF.

The rearrangement uses TRBV27 and TRBJ2-7; TRBD1 aligns across 9 bases. CDR1 is MNHEY, CDR2 SMNVEV, per germline (reference sequence). Germline trimming cut 4 bases from V and 0 bases from J; bases unmatched to any gene: 7. The CDR3 loop spans 16 amino acids. CDR3 sequence reads: CASSSAGQGASYEQYF. In DNA, the CDR3 is TGTGCCAGCAGTTCCGCGGGACAGGGAGCCTCCTACGAGCAGTACTTC.

The chain joins TRBV30 to TRBJ1-6; no clear D. Trimming cost V 2 bases and J 13 bases, with 12 bases left between them. Germline CDR1 GTSNPN, CDR2 SVGIG (reference sequence). The CDR3 length is 12 residues. The CDR3 DNA reads as TGTGCCTGGAGTAGCCAGCTCTCTCCCCTCCACTTT. Its protein is CAWSSQLSPLHF.